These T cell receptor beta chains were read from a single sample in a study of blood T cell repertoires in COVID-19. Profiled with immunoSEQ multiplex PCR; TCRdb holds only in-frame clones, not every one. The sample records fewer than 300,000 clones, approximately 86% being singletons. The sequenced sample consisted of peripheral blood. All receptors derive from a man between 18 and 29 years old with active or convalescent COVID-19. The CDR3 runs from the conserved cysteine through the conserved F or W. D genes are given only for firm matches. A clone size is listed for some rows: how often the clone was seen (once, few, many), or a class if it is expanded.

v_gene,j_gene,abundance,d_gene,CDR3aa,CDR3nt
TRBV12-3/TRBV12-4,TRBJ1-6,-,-,CASTHARNSPLHF,TGTGCCAGCACCCATGCGAGAAATTCACCCCTCCACTTT
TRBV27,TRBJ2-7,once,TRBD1,CASRQGAFYEQYF,TGTGCCAGCAGACAGGGGGCGTTTTACGAGCAGTACTTC
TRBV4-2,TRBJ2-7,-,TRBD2,CASSGGAYEQYF,TGTGCCAGTAGCGGGGGGGCCTACGAGCAGTACTTC
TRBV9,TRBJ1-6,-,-,CASSPGWAGAPLHF,TGTGCCAGCAGCCCAGGGTGGGCAGGAGCACCCCTCCACTTT
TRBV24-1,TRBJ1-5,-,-,CATSEYSNQPQHF,TGTGCCACCAGTGAATACTCAAATCAGCCCCAGCATTTT
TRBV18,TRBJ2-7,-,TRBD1,CASSPSTGAIPYEQYF,TGTGCCAGCTCACCATCCACAGGGGCGATCCCCTACGAGCAGTACTTC
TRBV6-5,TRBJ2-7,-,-,CASSYSKGQHYEQYF,TGTGCCAGCAGTTACTCGAAAGGACAGCACTACGAGCAGTACTTC
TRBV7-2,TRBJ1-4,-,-,CASSWSGKEKLFF,TGTGCCAGCAGCTGGTCAGGGAAAGAAAAACTGTTTTTT
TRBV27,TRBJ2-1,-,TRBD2,CASSSGLAGNEQFF,TGTGCCAGCAGTTCCGGACTAGCGGGTAATGAGCAGTTCTTC
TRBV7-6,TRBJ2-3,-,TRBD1,CASSLPRDSIRTDTQYF,TGTGCCAGCAGCTTACCCCGGGACAGCATACGCACAGATACGCAGTATTTT
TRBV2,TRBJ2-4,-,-,CASSVLAAKNIQYF,TGTGCCAGCAGTGTGTTGGCAGCCAAAAACATTCAGTACTTC
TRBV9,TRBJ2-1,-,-,CASSGPSSYNEQFF,TGTGCCAGCAGCGGTCCGAGCTCCTACAATGAGCAGTTCTTC
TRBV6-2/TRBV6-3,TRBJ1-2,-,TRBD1,CASSLTGQLTANYGYTF,TGTGCCAGCAGCCTAACGGGACAGCTGACAGCTAACTATGGCTACACCTTC
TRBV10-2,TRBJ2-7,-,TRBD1,CASRGTGGTDEQYF,TGCGCCAGCCGCGGGACAGGGGGCACCGACGAGCAGTACTTC